These 21 T cell receptor beta chains were sequenced from one sample in a study of regulatory T cells in long-lasting Graves disease. Through Arm-PCR of CDR3 regions and iRepertoire HTBI primers, TCR beta libraries were built. TCRdb redid the calling of the multiplex PCR reads with MiXCR, one entry per CDR3 protein. The sample records about 660,000 distinct CDR3 sequences, 25% to 30% being singletons. The time point here: persistent/refractory GD, antithyroid drugs over 5 years with positive TRAb. PBMC RNA was the source of the TCR library. Specimen: peripheral blood mononuclear cells (PBMCs), collected when the disease was refractory, from a patient treated with antithyroid drugs. Source of these receptors: a female donor with Graves disease.

The chain employs TRBV10-3 and TRBJ1-4, with 8 positions matching TRBD1. The germline V gene encodes CDR1 ENHRY and CDR2 SYGVKD. The CDR3 extends over 17 amino acids. V was clipped by 6 bases and J by 7 bases; unmatched bases: 16. DNA of the CDR3: TGTGCCATCAGCGCCGGGACAGGCAAGGGGGATAGTGAAAAACTGTTTTTT. Translation: CAISAGTGKGDSEKLFF.

This clonotype was recorded at least ten times. The genes are TRBV25-1 and TRBJ1-1; D gene unclear. There are 11 residues in the CDR3. V was clipped by 8 bases and J by 6 bases, with 10 bases between them. Germline CDR1 and CDR2: MGHDK and SYGVNS. In DNA form, the CDR3 reads TGTGCCAGCTCAGGAGGTCCTGAAGCTTTCTTT. This sequence encodes CASSGGPEAFF.

This clonotype has a handful of counts. The chain employs TRBV6-4 and TRBJ2-2; 7 positions match TRBD2. Germline trimming cut 4 bases from V and 2 bases from J; bases unmatched to any gene: 10. The CDR3 spans 17 residues. Per germline, CDR1 MRHNA and CDR2 SNTAGT. CDR3 bases: TGTGCCAGCAGTGTGAGGGGTGCGGGACTAAACACCGGGGAGCTGTTTTTT. Its translation: CASSVRGAGLNTGELFF.

The rearrangement uses TRBV9 and TRBJ1-3; perhaps TRBD1 as D (6 bases). The CDR3 contains 16 residues. Trimming shortened V by 5 bases and J by 0 bases, and 15 bases separated the two germline ends. CDR1 is SGDLS, CDR2 YYNGEE, per germline. The chain's CDR3 is CASRPGGPSSGNTIYF. The CDR3 nucleotides read TGTGCCAGCAGGCCGGGGGGCCCGAGCTCTGGAAACACCATATATTTT.

This chain links TRBV9 with TRBJ1-2; no clear D gene. The germline CDR1 and CDR2 sequences are SGDLS and YYNGEE. This CDR3 is 13 amino acids long. V was cut by 4 bases and J by 1 base, with 8 bases left in between. The CDR3 protein is CASSRSVNYGYTF. DNA of the CDR3: TGTGCCAGCAGCCGGAGCGTTAACTATGGCTACACCTTC.

V is TRBV9 and J is TRBJ1-4; a weak D match, TRBD1 (5 bases). Between the trimmed V and J ends, which lost 0 bases and 5 bases, there was a span of 11 bases. Per the germline V gene, CDR1 is SGDLS and CDR2 is YYNGEE. CDR3 length: 15 residues. CDR3 residues: CASSVGTGGNEKLFF. Here the CDR3 DNA reads TGTGCCAGCAGCGTAGGTACAGGAGGGAATGAAAAACTGTTTTTT.

The genes are TRBV6-5 and TRBJ2-2; D is perhaps TRBD1 or TRBD2 (5 bases each). Germline CDR1 MNHEY, CDR2 SVGAGI. CDR3 length equals 17 residues. V was shortened by 2 bases and J by 1 base, with 14 bases between the two germline ends. The CDR3 loop reads CASSYRPPGQNTGELFF. As DNA, the CDR3 is TGTGCCAGCAGTTACCGTCCCCCGGGGCAGAACACCGGGGAGCTGTTTTTT.

There are a few counts of this clonotype. CDR3 protein: CASRSGQGGAGELFF. CDR3 bases: TGTGCCAGCAGATCCGGACAGGGCGGGGCCGGGGAGCTGTTTTTT. The V gene is TRBV7-3, the J gene TRBJ2-2, with 8 bases that match TRBD1. The germline V gene has CDR1 SGHTA and CDR2 FQGTGA. V shed 6 bases, J shed 6 bases, and the junction held 9 bases outside the gene matches. The CDR3 loop spans 15 amino acids.

V is TRBV11-2 and J is TRBJ2-3; TRBD2 matches 10 bases. V trimming: 2 bases; J trimming: 6 bases; junction bases outside the gene matches: 5. The CDR3 has 15 residues. Germline CDR1 and CDR2: SGHAT and FQNNGV. CDR3 bases: TGTGCCAGCAGCTTACTAGCGGGAGATGATGATACGCAGTATTTT. As protein: CASSLLAGDDDTQYF.

V gene TRBV6-1 combines with J gene TRBJ1-1; the D gene is possibly TRBD1 (6 bases). The germline V gene has CDR1 MNHNS and CDR2 SASEGT. Trimming stripped 7 bases from V and 1 base from J, with 19 bases between. The CDR3 sequence is 16 residues long. The DNA for the CDR3 is TGTGCCAGCACCCTCACGAGGGGGGCAACGAACACTGAAGCTTTCTTT. Translating it yields CASTLTRGATNTEAFF.

The chain combines TRBV18 with TRBJ1-1; D perhaps matches TRBD1 (6 bases). The CDR3 totals 15 residues. The V gene's germline CDR1 is KGHSH and CDR2 LQKENI. Trimming took 0 bases from V and 0 from J, leaving 8 bases between them. The CDR3 region has the DNA TGTGCCAGCTCACCACCGGGACACGTGAACACTGAAGCTTTCTTT. Its protein is CASSPPGHVNTEAFF.

This clonotype was counted only a few times. CDR3 sequence reads: CAWSDGEETQYF. In DNA form, the CDR3 reads TGTGCCTGGAGTGATGGGGAAGAGACCCAGTACTTC. V is TRBV30 and J is TRBJ2-5; D call uncertain. The ends were cut back, 1 base at V and 3 bases at J, with 6 bases in the middle. Per germline, CDR1 GTSNPN and CDR2 SVGIG (reference sequence). The CDR3 has 12 amino acids.

This clonotype turned up a few times. This chain connects TRBV15 to TRBJ2-2; no clear D gene. In germline, CDR1 is LNHNV, CDR2 YYDKDF (reference sequence). Trimming removed 0 bases at V and 3 bases at J, with 8 bases between. This CDR3 spans 15 amino acids. This chain's CDR3 is CATSRDNTDTGELFF. The CDR3 coding sequence is TGTGCCACCAGCAGAGATAACACGGACACCGGGGAGCTGTTTTTT.

Only a few counts were recorded for this clonotype. The chain carries TRBV10-3 and TRBJ1-5, with TRBD1 matching 10 bases. The CDR3 loop spans 15 amino acids. With 2 bases clipped from V and 7 bases from J, the junction kept 5 bases outside the gene matches. Germline CDR1 and CDR2: ENHRY and SYGVKD. CDR3 DNA: TGTGCCATCAGTGAGAACGACAGGGGGCTACAGCCCCAGCATTTT. This codes for CAISENDRGLQPQHF.

This chain uses TRBV3-1 with TRBJ2-7; D is unclear. The V end was cut by 5 bases, the J end by 7 bases, with 15 bases between. Germline CDR1 is LGHDT and CDR2 is YNNKEL (reference sequence). This CDR3 has 13 residues. The CDR3 DNA reads TGTGCCAGCAGCTCGGGCCCCTTGAGGGAGCAGTACTTC. Translating gives CASSSGPLREQYF.

V gene TRBV19 combines with J gene TRBJ2-7; perhaps TRBD2 as D (5 bases). This CDR3 comprises 13 residues. Trimming removed 7 bases from V and 0 bases from J, with 10 bases in between. CDR1 LNHDA and CDR2 SQIVND come from the germline V gene (reference sequence). The CDR3: CASKQGSSYEQYF. CDR3 coding DNA: TGTGCCAGTAAACAAGGGAGCTCCTACGAGCAGTACTTC.

The J gene is TRBJ1-4, the V gene TRBV6-1, with 9 bases matching TRBD1. V trimming: 6 bases; J trimming: 8 bases; junction bases outside the gene matches: 7. Germline loops: CDR1 MNHNS, CDR2 SASEGT. The CDR3 covers 14 residues. The CDR3 spells CASRPDRGGEKLFF. Here the CDR3 DNA reads TGTGCCAGCAGGCCGGACAGGGGAGGCGAAAAACTGTTTTTT.

The chain links TRBV11-2 to TRBJ1-3, with a weak D call TRBD1 (5 bases). The CDR3 spans 14 residues. The V end was cut by 5 bases, the J end by 4 bases, with 12 bases between. The V gene's germline CDR1 is SGHAT and CDR2 FQNNGV. The CDR3, as DNA: TGTGCCAGCAGCGTTGACAGCATAGGAAACACCATATATTTT. Translation gives CASSVDSIGNTIYF.

This chain joins TRBV6-1 and TRBJ1-2; 10 nucleotides line up with TRBD1. The germline V gene has CDR1 MNHNS and CDR2 SASEGT. The CDR3 consists of 17 residues. J was trimmed by 8 bases and V by 2 bases; bases with no gene match: 14. In DNA form, the CDR3 reads TGTGCCAGCAGTGAATCTCAAGAGACAGGGGGCGAAAGGGGCTACACCTTC. As protein: CASSESQETGGERGYTF.

The chain is built from TRBV9 and TRBJ2-5, with D perhaps given as TRBD1 or TRBD2 (5 bases each). This CDR3 is built from 11 residues. The germline CDR1 and CDR2 sequences are SGDLS and YYNGEE. Trimming took off 6 bases at V and 7 bases at J, with 10 bases between the two ends. CDR3 loop: CASNSGGTQYF. In DNA form, the CDR3 reads TGTGCCAGCAATAGTGGGGGGACCCAGTACTTC.

The CDR3 nucleotides are TGTGCCAGCAGTTACTCCCTGACAGGGGATCAGCCCCAGCATTTT. The encoded protein is CASSYSLTGDQPQHF. The chain recombines TRBV6-5 with TRBJ1-5, with 8 bases matching TRBD1. CDR1 MNHEY and CDR2 SVGAGI come from the germline V gene. The CDR3 is made up of 15 amino acids. The J segment lost 5 bases and the V segment lost 0 bases, leaving 3 bases of the junction unmatched.